This TCR beta chain comes out of a study of cytotoxic CD8 clonotypes in ibrutinib-treated CLL. At the level of the study: Partial responders about 24, complete 2; about 12 progressed and roughly 14 stayed in remission by median about 5.5 years.

This clone has more than one count but fewer than ten. Extraction of approximately 2.2 micrograms of genomic DNA from cryopreserved PBMCs supplied material for TCR beta libraries. V shed 4 bases, J shed 6 bases, and the junction held 2 bases outside the gene matches. CDR1 and CDR2 from the germline V gene are MNHEY and SVGAGI. The length of the CDR3 is 14 residues. Some clones are missing from TCRdb's copy, which holds only in-frame ones; the method was immunoSEQ multiplex PCR. The sample yields about 330,000 clones, around 66% seen once. The chain uses TRBV6-5 and TRBJ2-1; 11 bases line up with TRBD2. This specimen consisted of PBMCs, obtained after 36 months of ibrutinib treatment. This TCR was sampled from a human donor with chronic lymphocytic leukemia. The CDR3 region is CASSLAGGRNEQFF. CDR3 DNA: TGTGCCAGCAGTTTAGCGGGAGGGCGCAATGAGCAGTTCTTC.